This T cell receptor (beta chain) was captured in a study of T cells after yellow fever vaccination. In its sample, this clonotype was seen a few times. Its antigen remains unidentified. TCRdb processed the 5' RACE reads anew with MiXCR; each CDR3 protein has one entry. The profile covers 50,000 or so distinct CDR3 sequences, with roughly 7.4% appearing a single time and about 40% taken by the ten largest. V was clipped by 1 base and J by 1 base, with 4 bases between them. The V gene's germline CDR1 is LGHNA and CDR2 YNFKEQ. The CDR3 runs 13 residues. Findings and caveats of the study: Re-detected after boosting: most primary clones, more than 95% of CD4 and under 90% of CD8.

The specimen comprised CD8+ T cells sorted from PBMCs, sampled on the day of the first yellow fever vaccination. The V and J genes are TRBV4-2 and TRBJ1-1; unclear D gene. The origin of this receptor is a man between 18 and 35 years old who received the YFV17D yellow fever vaccine. The CDR3, as DNA: TGTGCCAGCAGCCAAGGTAGGAACACTGAAGCTTTCTTT. Translation gives CASSQGRNTEAFF.